This passage covers 8 T cell receptor beta chains from one sample sequenced in a study of patients and donors after allogeneic stem cell transplantation. MiXCR, applied by TCRdb to the RT-PCR reads, yields one record per CDR3 protein. The table includes about 960,000 distinct CDR3 sequences, roughly 17% detected once. Sequencing used blood, either unsorted or a sorted T cell fraction (not recorded which). These receptors all come from a human donor who was either an allogeneic HSCT recipient or a stem cell or donor lymphocyte infusion donor (not recorded which). It is not recorded whose cells these are; they may come from a transplant donor.

A few counts support this clonotype. The V and J genes are TRBV12-3 or TRBV12-4 and TRBJ2-1, with D perhaps TRBD1 (5 bases). The CDR3 consists of 14 residues. Trimming cost V 1 base and J 2 bases, with 6 bases left between them. CDR3 in amino acids: CASSLVRAYNEQFF. The CDR3 bases are TGTGCCAGCAGTTTAGTCAGGGCCTACAATGAGCAGTTCTTC.

There are a few counts of this clonotype. The chain joins TRBV15 to TRBJ1-1; D gene unclear. This CDR3 comprises 14 residues. Trimming took 0 bases from V and 3 from J, leaving 8 bases between them. Germline CDR1 is LNHNV and CDR2 is YYDKDF (reference sequence). DNA of the CDR3: TGTGCCACCAGCAGAGATTTCAGTGACACTGAAGCTTTCTTT. Encoded protein: CATSRDFSDTEAFF. Drawing the rest from reference TRBV15 and TRBJ1-1, the complete variable domain is DAMVIQNPRYQVTQFGKPVTLSCSQTLNHNVMYWYQQKSSQAPKLLFHYYDKDFNNEADTPDNFQSRRPNTSFCFLDIRSPGLGDTAMYLCATSRDFSDTEAFFGQGTRLTVV.

This clonotype occurred a few times. This sequence joins TRBV4-3 and TRBJ1-2, with D tentatively TRBD1 (6 bases). The V gene lost 0 bases and the J gene lost 6 bases, with 17 bases spanning the gap. Germline values: CDR1 LGHNA, CDR2 YSLEER. The CDR3 covers 16 residues. CDR3 nucleotide sequence: TGCGCCAGCAGCCAAGAGGGAGGGACATCTCCCCATGGCTACACCTTC. It is translated as CASSQEGGTSPHGYTF.

The chain is built from TRBV5-1 and TRBJ1-1; no reliable D call. The germline V gene has CDR1 SGHRS and CDR2 YFSETQ. V was shortened by 1 base and J by 3 bases, with 13 bases between the two germline ends. The CDR3 is 15 residues long. Here the CDR3 reads CASSLKGSSDTEAFF. CDR3 coding DNA: TGCGCCAGCAGCTTGAAGGGTTCAAGCGACACTGAAGCTTTCTTT.

This chain uses TRBV11-2 with TRBJ2-1; TRBD2 agrees at 11 bases. From germline, CDR1 is SGHAT and CDR2 FQNNGV. The CDR3 has 20 amino acids. With V trimmed by 4 bases and J by 3 bases, 17 bases remained unmatched. The CDR3 coding sequence is TGTGCCAGCAGCTCCCCCCAGGGGCAGGTTCTAGCGGGAGGCTACAATGAGCAGTTCTTC. It translates to CASSSPQGQVLAGGYNEQFF.

The sample holds a few counts of this clonotype. The chain carries TRBV25-1 and TRBJ2-7; weak D call: TRBD2 (6 bases). V was pared by 1 base and J by 1 base, with 17 bases between. Germline V lookup: CDR1 MGHDK, CDR2 SYGVNS. This CDR3 is 17 amino acids long. CDR3 amino acids: CASSESLPGGRSYEQYF. DNA for the CDR3: TGTGCCAGCAGTGAATCCCTACCCGGGGGTAGGTCCTACGAGCAGTACTTC.

V is TRBV5-1 and J is TRBJ2-1; 13 bases fit TRBD2. CDR1 SGHRS and CDR2 YFSETQ come from the germline V gene. The CDR3 length is 13 residues. The V segment lost 4 bases and the J segment 15 bases; nucleotides outside the gene matches: 7. The CDR3 protein is CASSQTSGGASFF. The CDR3 DNA is TGCGCCAGCAGCCAAACTAGCGGGGGGGCCTCGTTCTTC.

This chain links TRBV6-1 with TRBJ1-1, with D unclear. V was pared by 6 bases and J by 1 base, with 15 bases between. The CDR3 has 15 residues. Germline assignment: CDR1 MNHNS and CDR2 SASEGT. CDR3 nucleotides: TGTGCCAGCAGGCCCGACCGGGGTGCGAACACTGAAGCTTTCTTT. Encoded protein: CASRPDRGANTEAFF.